These 18 T cell receptor beta chains originate from one sample sequenced in a study of neurological immune-mediated disorders. TCRdb passed the 5' RACE reads through MiXCR, listing each CDR3 protein once. Found here are about 22,000 distinct CDR3 sequences, 17% of them singletons; the top ten hold around 7%. Sequenced: CD8+ T cells from blood. The receptors derive from a young woman with multiple sclerosis.

The table lists this clonotype with many counts. This chain uses TRBV27 with TRBJ2-5; D remains unclear. This CDR3 region has 12 residues. V was pared by 5 bases and J by 6 bases, with 10 bases between. Germline V gene sequence: CDR1 MNHEY, CDR2 SMNVEV (reference sequence). CDR3 sequence (DNA): TGTGCCAGCAGTCTCGTGGGGAAGACCCAGTACTTC. Translated, it gives CASSLVGKTQYF.

This clonotype is labeled as medium-sized. The chain uses TRBV10-3 and TRBJ1-2; tentative D call: TRBD1 (5 bases). The germline V and J ends were trimmed by 10 bases and 7 bases, with 13 bases remaining between them. The CDR3 loop spans 11 amino acids. Germline-derived CDR1 and CDR2 are ENHRY and SYGVKD. CDR3: CATATDSGYTF. The CDR3 nucleotides are TGTGCCACCGCGACAGACTCTGGCTACACCTTC.

This clonotype was seen at least ten times. The chain links TRBV5-1 to TRBJ2-1, with 12 nucleotides matching TRBD2. The CDR3 sequence is 17 residues long. V dropped 1 base and J dropped 7; count of bases not matched to a gene: 9. Germline V gene sequence: CDR1 SGHRS, CDR2 YFSETQ. The CDR3 sequence is CASSLLASGGAWNEQFF. As DNA, the CDR3 is TGCGCCAGCAGCTTGCTAGCTAGCGGGGGGGCATGGAATGAGCAGTTCTTC.

This clonotype is categorized as medium-sized. V usage is TRBV29-1 and J usage is TRBJ2-3; 7 bases match TRBD1. V was pared by 6 bases and J by 3 bases, with 6 bases of the junction left unmatched. Germline CDR1 and CDR2: SQVTM and ANQGSEA. The length of the CDR3 is 13 residues. The CDR3 nucleotides are TGCAGCGTAAAGGGGGCCGGGACAGATACGCAGTATTTT. Its translation is CSVKGAGTDTQYF.

In this sample, this clonotype turned up many times. This chain connects TRBV6-5 to TRBJ2-7; the D is unclear. The CDR3 has 15 residues. Germline CDR1 is MNHEY and CDR2 is SVGAGI. Deletions cut 6 bases from V and 1 base from J, with 16 bases between. In DNA form, the CDR3 reads TGTGCCAGCAGCTCCGGAGTAGTCCCTTCCTACGAGCAGTACTTC. It encodes CASSSGVVPSYEQYF.

This clonotype was detected many times. The genes are TRBV12-3 or TRBV12-4 and TRBJ1-2; TRBD1 is a possible D gene (5 bases). CDR3 size: 14 residues. V lost 1 base and J lost 4, with 10 bases in between. The chain's CDR3 is CASSLGGAGYGYTF. CDR3 sequence (DNA): TGTGCCAGCAGTTTAGGGGGCGCGGGCTATGGCTACACCTTC.

This chain joins TRBV19 and TRBJ1-6; D is ambiguous. Looked up from germline, CDR1 is LNHDA and CDR2 is SQIVND (reference sequence). CDR3 length equals 15 residues. With 3 bases removed from V and 1 base from J, the gap between germline ends came to 7 bases. The CDR3 DNA sequence: TGTGCCAGTAGTATTGACGGATCCTATAATTCACCCCTCCACTTT. Protein: CASSIDGSYNSPLHF.

This clonotype has at least ten counts. The chain is built from TRBV7-3 and TRBJ1-2; possible D gene TRBD1, 6 bases. The germline gives CDR1 SGHTA, CDR2 FQGTGA. Trimming removed 5 bases from V and 8 bases from J, with 15 bases in between. CDR3 length: 13 residues. CDR3 loop: CASSGTGKGGYTF. The CDR3 DNA reads TGTGCCAGCAGCGGAACAGGGAAGGGGGGCTACACCTTC.

This clonotype was observed many times. V gene TRBV6-5 combines with J gene TRBJ2-2; D is tentatively TRBD1 or TRBD2 (5 bases each). Trimming cost V 2 bases and J 0 bases, with 10 bases left between them. The CDR3 covers 16 residues. Germline V gene lookup returns CDR1 MNHEY and CDR2 SVGAGI. For the CDR3, the DNA is TGTGCCAGCAGTTACGAAGGGACGGCGAACACCGGGGAGCTGTTTTTT. Protein sequence: CASSYEGTANTGELFF.

This clonotype came up many times. This chain joins TRBV6-5 and TRBJ1-1, with no clear D. The CDR3 runs 15 residues. Germline-derived CDR1 and CDR2 are MNHEY and SVGAGI. V shed 0 bases and J shed 1 base, with 9 bases lying between them. The CDR3 DNA reads TGTGCCAGCAGTTACTCGGGGATCGCGAACACTGAAGCTTTCTTT. It is translated as CASSYSGIANTEAFF.

This clonotype was recorded at least ten times. CDR3 region: CASSQDSGWGAIGNEQFF. Written as DNA, the CDR3 is TGTGCCAGCAGCCAGGACTCAGGATGGGGGGCTATCGGCAATGAGCAGTTCTTC. The V call is TRBV6-1, the J call TRBJ2-1, with D possibly being TRBD1 or TRBD2 (6 bases each). Germline CDR1 and CDR2: MNHNS and SASEGT. Between the trimmed V and J ends, which lost 6 bases and 6 bases, there was a span of 27 bases. CDR3 length equals 18 residues.

At least ten counts were recorded for this clonotype. This rearrangement joins TRBV20-1 to TRBJ1-5; 7 nucleotides agree with TRBD1. After removal of 0 bases from V and 1 base from J, the junction contained 6 bases not matched to a gene. This CDR3 is 16 amino acids long. Looked up from germline, CDR1 is DFQATT and CDR2 is SNEGSKA (reference sequence). For the CDR3, the DNA is TGCAGTGCTAGAGACACAGGGGCCTTAAGCAATCAGCCCCAGCATTTT. Its protein is CSARDTGALSNQPQHF.

Comment on this clonotype: The junction shows a germline mismatch at one end, possibly a read error. J is TRBJ2-3 and V is TRBV6-2 or TRBV6-3, with 7 bases fitting TRBD2. Germline V gene lookup returns CDR1 MNHEY and CDR2 SVGEGT. This CDR3 comprises 15 residues. The CDR3 is CVSSPSGGNTDTQYF. The CDR3, as DNA: TGTGTCAGCAGCCCTAGCGGAGGGAACACAGATACGCAGTATTTT.

This clonotype appeared many times. The chain recombines TRBV7-8 with TRBJ2-1; 7 bases line up with TRBD2. The V gene end was trimmed by 0 bases and the J gene end by 10 bases; junction bases not matched to a gene: 9. The CDR3 spans 15 residues. In germline, CDR1 is SGHVS, CDR2 FQNEAQ. CDR3 in amino acids: CASSLARVGGVEQFF. As DNA, the CDR3 is TGTGCCAGCAGCTTAGCGCGGGTGGGGGGGGTAGAGCAGTTCTTC.

V and J are TRBV2 and TRBJ1-4, with 9 bases lining up with TRBD1. Trimming at V came to 0 bases and at J to 5 bases, leaving 7 bases not matched to a gene. This CDR3 spans 17 amino acids. Germline lookup yields CDR1 SNHLY and CDR2 FYNNEI. The CDR3 is CASSEAKTGTGNEKLFF. Here the CDR3 DNA reads TGTGCCAGCAGTGAAGCGAAGACCGGGACAGGGAATGAAAAACTGTTTTTT.

This clonotype was found many times. The chain employs TRBV7-8 and TRBJ1-1; possibly TRBD1 for D (6 bases). Trimming shortened V by 8 bases and J by 1 base, and 17 bases separated the two germline ends. The germline CDR1 and CDR2 sequences are SGHVS and FQNEAQ. This CDR3 has 15 amino acids. The CDR3 bases are TGTGCCAGCCAAACAGGGATTTTTTCGAACACTGAAGCTTTCTTT. Encoded protein: CASQTGIFSNTEAFF. Drawing the rest from reference TRBV7-8 and TRBJ1-1, the complete variable domain is GAGVSQSPRYKVAKRGQDVALRCDPISGHVSLFWYQQALGQGPEFLTYFQNEAQLDKSGLPSDRFFAERPEGSVSTLKIQRTQQEDSAVYLCASQTGIFSNTEAFFGQGTRLTVV.

This clonotype was observed many times. The rearrangement uses TRBV12-3 or TRBV12-4 and TRBJ1-1, with D possibly TRBD1 on 6 matching bases. Trimming shortened V by 6 bases and J by 1 base, and 15 bases separated the two germline ends. This CDR3 comprises 15 residues. The CDR3 region has the DNA TGTGCCAGCAGCACCCGGACAGAAAAGAACACTGAAGCTTTCTTT. This translates into CASSTRTEKNTEAFF.

The rearrangement links TRBV19 to TRBJ1-5; 7 bases fit TRBD1. Germline CDR1 is LNHDA and CDR2 is SQIVND (reference sequence). V was pared by 0 bases and J by 4 bases, with 3 bases of the junction left unmatched. CDR3 length equals 15 residues. The CDR3 loop is CASSIEGRGNQPQHF. CDR3 nucleotides: TGTGCCAGTAGTATAGAAGGCAGGGGGAATCAGCCCCAGCATTTT. Supplemented by reference TRBV19 and TRBJ1-5, the full variable domain reads DGGITQSPKYLFRKEGQNVTLSCEQNLNHDAMYWYRQDPGQGLRLIYYSQIVNDFQKGDIAEGYSVSREKKESFPLTVTSAQKNPTAFYLCASSIEGRGNQPQHFGDGTRLSIL.